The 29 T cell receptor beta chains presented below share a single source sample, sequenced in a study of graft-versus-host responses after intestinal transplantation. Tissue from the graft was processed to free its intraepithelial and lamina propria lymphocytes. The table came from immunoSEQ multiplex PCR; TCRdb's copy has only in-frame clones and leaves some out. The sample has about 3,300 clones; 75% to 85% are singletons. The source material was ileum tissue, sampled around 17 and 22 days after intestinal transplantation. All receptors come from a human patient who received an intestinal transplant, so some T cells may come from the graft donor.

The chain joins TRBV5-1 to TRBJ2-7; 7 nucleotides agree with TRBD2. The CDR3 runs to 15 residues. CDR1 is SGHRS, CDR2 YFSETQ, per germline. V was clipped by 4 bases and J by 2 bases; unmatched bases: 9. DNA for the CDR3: TGCGCCAGCAGCCCCAGCGGGGTCGTAACCTACGAGCAGTACTTC. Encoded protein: CASSPSGVVTYEQYF.

The CDR3 region is CASSQLYEQYF. CDR3 bases: TGTGCCAGCAGTCAACTGTACGAGCAGTACTTC. V gene TRBV28 combines with J gene TRBJ2-7; no clear D gene. CDR1 is MDHEN, CDR2 SYDVKM, per germline. Trimming took 5 bases from V and 4 from J, leaving 6 bases between them. The CDR3 loop spans 11 amino acids.

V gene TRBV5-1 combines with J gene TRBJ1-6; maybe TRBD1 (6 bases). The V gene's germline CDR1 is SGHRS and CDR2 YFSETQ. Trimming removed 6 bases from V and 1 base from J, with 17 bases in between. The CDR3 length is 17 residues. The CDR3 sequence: CASTPRRGGSYNSPLHF. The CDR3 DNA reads TGCGCCAGCACCCCTCGGAGGGGGGGGTCCTATAATTCACCCCTCCACTTT. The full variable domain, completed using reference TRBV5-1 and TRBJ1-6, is KAGVTQTPRYLIKTRGQQVTLSCSPISGHRSVSWYQQTPGQGLQFLFEYFSETQRNKGNFPGRFSGRQFSNSRSEMNVSTLELGDSALYLCASTPRRGGSYNSPLHFGNGTRLTVT.

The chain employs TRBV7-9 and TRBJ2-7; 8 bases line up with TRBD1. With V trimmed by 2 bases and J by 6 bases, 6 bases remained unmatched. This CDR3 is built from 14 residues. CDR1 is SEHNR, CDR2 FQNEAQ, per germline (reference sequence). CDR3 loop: CASSLTRTGREQYF. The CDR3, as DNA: TGTGCCAGCAGCTTAACCCGGACAGGGCGCGAGCAGTACTTC.

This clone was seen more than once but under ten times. CDR3 protein: CASSQGVRDGNTIYF. The CDR3 nucleotides read TGCGCCAGCAGCCAAGGTGTCAGGGACGGAAACACCATATATTTT. V is TRBV4-1 and J is TRBJ1-3, with a possible D match to TRBD1 (5 bases). This CDR3 spans 15 amino acids. The germline gives CDR1 MGHRA, CDR2 YSYEKL. Trimming shortened V by 1 base and J by 4 bases, and 11 bases separated the two germline ends.

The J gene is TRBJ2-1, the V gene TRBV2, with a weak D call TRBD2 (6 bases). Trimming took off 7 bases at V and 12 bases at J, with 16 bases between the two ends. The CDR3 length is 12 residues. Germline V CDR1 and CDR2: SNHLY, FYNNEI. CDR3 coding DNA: TGTGCCAGCATGCGCGTAGTGGAGGGGCAGTTCTTC. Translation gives CASMRVVEGQFF.

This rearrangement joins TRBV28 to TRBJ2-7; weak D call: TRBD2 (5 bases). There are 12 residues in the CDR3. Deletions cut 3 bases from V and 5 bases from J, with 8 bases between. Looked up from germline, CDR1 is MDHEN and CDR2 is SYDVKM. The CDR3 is CASSFGVNEQYF. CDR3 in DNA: TGTGCCAGCAGTTTCGGGGTTAACGAGCAGTACTTC.

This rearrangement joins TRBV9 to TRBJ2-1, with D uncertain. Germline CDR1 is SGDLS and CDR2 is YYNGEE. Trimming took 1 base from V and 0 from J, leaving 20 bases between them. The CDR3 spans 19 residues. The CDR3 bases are TGTGCCAGCAGCGTATATTCAGGAACGCCTGTTTCCTCCTACAATGAGCAGTTCTTC. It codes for CASSVYSGTPVSSYNEQFF.

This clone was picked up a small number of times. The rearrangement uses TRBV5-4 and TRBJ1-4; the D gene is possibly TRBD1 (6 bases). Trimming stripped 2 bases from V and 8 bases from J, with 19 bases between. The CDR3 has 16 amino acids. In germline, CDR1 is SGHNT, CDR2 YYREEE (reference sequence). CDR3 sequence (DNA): TGTGCCAGCAGCTTTGACGGACAGTCTTTTATAGAAAAACTGTTTTTT. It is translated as CASSFDGQSFIEKLFF.

The CDR3 DNA reads as TGCGCCAGCAGCTCGGGACTAGAAGGCAATGAGCAGTTCTTC. This gives the protein CASSSGLEGNEQFF. The chain links TRBV5-1 to TRBJ2-1; TRBD2 aligns across 8 bases. After removal of 3 bases from V and 6 bases from J, the junction contained 5 bases not matched to a gene. The CDR3 contains 14 residues. CDR1 is SGHRS, CDR2 YFSETQ, per germline. The full variable domain, with the rest looked up from reference TRBV5-1 and TRBJ2-1, is KAGVTQTPRYLIKTRGQQVTLSCSPISGHRSVSWYQQTPGQGLQFLFEYFSETQRNKGNFPGRFSGRQFSNSRSEMNVSTLELGDSALYLCASSSGLEGNEQFFGPGTRLTVL.

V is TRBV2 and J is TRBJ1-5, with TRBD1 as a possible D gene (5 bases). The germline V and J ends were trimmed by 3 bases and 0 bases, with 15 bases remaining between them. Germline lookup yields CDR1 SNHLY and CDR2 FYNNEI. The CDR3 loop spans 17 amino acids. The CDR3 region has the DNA TGTGCCAGCAGTGATGGGGGACTCGAATATAGCAATCAGCCCCAGCATTTT. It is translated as CASSDGGLEYSNQPQHF.

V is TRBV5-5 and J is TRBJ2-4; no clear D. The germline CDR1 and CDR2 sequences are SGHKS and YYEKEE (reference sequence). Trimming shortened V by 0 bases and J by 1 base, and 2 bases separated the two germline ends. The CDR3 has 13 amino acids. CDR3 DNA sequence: TGTGCCAGCAGCTTGGTGGCCAAAAACATTCAGTACTTC. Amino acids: CASSLVAKNIQYF.

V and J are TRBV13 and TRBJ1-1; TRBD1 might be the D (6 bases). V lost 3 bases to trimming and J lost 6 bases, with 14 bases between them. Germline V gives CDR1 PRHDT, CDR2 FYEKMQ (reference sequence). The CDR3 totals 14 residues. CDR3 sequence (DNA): TGTGCCAGCAGCTTGCGTACAGGGTTCGCTGAAGCTTTCTTT. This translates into CASSLRTGFAEAFF.

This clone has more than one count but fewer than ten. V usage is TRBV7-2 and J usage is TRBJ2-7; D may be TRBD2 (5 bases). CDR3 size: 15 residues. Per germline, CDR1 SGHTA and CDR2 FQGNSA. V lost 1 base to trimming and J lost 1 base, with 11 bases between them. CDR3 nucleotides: TGTGCCAGCAGCTTAGTTCCAGCGGCATCCTACGAGCAGTACTTC. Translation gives CASSLVPAASYEQYF.

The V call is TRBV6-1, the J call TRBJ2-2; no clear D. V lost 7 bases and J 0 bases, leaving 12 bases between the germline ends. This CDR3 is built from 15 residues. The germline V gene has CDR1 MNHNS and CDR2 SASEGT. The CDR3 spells CASTQEQPNTGELFF. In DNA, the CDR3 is TGTGCCAGCACCCAGGAACAGCCGAACACCGGGGAGCTGTTTTTT.

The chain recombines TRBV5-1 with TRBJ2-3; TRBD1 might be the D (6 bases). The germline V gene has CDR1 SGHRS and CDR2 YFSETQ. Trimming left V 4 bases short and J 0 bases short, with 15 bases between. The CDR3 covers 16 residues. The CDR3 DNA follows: TGCGCCAGCAGCGCGAGGACAGACACTAGCACAGATACGCAGTATTTT. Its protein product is CASSARTDTSTDTQYF.

CDR3 sequence: CASSYWGTSDGYTF. The DNA for the CDR3 is TGTGCCAGCAGTTACTGGGGGACATCGGATGGCTACACCTTC. The rearrangement joins TRBV6-5 to TRBJ1-2; a possible D gene is TRBD1 (6 bases). The CDR3 runs 14 residues. V was trimmed by 1 base and J by 6 bases, leaving 12 bases between them. From germline, CDR1 is MNHEY and CDR2 SVGAGI.

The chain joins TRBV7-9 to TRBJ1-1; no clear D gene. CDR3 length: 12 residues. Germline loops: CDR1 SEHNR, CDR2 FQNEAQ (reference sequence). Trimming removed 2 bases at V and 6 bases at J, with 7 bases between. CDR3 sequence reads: CASSLKASEAFF. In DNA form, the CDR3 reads TGTGCCAGCAGCTTAAAGGCATCTGAAGCTTTCTTT.

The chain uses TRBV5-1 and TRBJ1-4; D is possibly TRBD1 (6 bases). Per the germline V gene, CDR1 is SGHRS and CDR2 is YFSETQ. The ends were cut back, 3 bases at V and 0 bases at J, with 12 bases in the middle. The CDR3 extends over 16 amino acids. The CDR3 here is CASSSGQISTNEKLFF. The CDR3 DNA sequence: TGCGCCAGCAGCTCAGGACAGATTTCAACTAATGAAAAACTGTTTTTT.

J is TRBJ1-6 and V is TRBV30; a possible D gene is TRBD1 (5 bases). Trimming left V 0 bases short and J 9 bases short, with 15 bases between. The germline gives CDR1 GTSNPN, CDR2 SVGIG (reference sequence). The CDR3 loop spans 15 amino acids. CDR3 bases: TGTGCCTGGAGTGTACCGTGGGGGATAAGTTCACCCCTCCACTTT. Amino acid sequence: CAWSVPWGISSPLHF.

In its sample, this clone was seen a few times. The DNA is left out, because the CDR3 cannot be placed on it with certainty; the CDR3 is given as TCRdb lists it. CDR3: CASSILGHSGNTIYF. V gene TRBV7-2 combines with J gene TRBJ1-3; TRBD1, the table's D call, lacks a check against the DNA. The CDR3 numbers 15 amino acids, ends counted. The germline CDR1 and CDR2 sequences are SGHTA and FQGNSA.

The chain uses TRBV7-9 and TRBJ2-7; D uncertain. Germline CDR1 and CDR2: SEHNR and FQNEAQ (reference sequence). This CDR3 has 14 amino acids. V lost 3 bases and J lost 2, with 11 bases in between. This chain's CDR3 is CASSLVAFPYEQYF. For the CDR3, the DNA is TGTGCCAGCAGCTTGGTAGCCTTCCCCTACGAGCAGTACTTC.

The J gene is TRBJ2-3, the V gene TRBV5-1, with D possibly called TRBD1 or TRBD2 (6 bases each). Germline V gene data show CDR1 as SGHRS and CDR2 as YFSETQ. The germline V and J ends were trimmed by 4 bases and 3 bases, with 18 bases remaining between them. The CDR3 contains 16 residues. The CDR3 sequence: CASSPPTGSGTDTQYF. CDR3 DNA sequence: TGCGCCAGCAGCCCGCCCACAGGGAGCGGGACAGATACGCAGTATTTT.

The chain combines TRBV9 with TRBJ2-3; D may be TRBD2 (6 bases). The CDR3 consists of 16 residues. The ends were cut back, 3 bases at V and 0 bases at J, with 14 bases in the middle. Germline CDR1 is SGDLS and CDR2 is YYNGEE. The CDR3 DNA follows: TGTGCCAGCAGCGACACAGGACTAACTAGCACAGATACGCAGTATTTT. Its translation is CASSDTGLTSTDTQYF.

The DNA for the CDR3 is TGCGCCAGCAGCCAAGAGACTGACTTTTATCAGCCCCAGCATTTT. Translation gives CASSQETDFYQPQHF. The genes are TRBV4-1 and TRBJ1-5; D not resolved. CDR1 is MGHRA and CDR2 is YSYEKL in the germline V gene. CDR3 length equals 15 residues. Deletions cut 0 bases from V and 5 bases from J, with 11 bases between.

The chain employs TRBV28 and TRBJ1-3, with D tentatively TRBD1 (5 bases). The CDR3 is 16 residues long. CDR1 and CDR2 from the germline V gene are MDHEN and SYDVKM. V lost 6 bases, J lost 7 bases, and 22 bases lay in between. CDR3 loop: CASSPAGVRPGNTIYF. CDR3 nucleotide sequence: TGTGCCAGCAGCCCAGCGGGGGTGCGCCCCGGGAACACCATATATTTT.

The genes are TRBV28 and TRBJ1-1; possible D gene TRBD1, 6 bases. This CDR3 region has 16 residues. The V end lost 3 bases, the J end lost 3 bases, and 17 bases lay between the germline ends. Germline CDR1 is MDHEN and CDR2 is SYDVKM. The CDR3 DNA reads TGTGCCAGCAGTTTGACAGGAACCAACCAGGACACTGAAGCTTTCTTT. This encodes CASSLTGTNQDTEAFF.

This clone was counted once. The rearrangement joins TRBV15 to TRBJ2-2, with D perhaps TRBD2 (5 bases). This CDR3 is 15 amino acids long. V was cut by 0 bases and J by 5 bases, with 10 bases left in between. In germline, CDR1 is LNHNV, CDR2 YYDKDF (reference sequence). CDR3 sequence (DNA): TGTGCCACCAGCAGAGATACGAGGGTAACCGGGGAGCTGTTTTTT. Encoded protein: CATSRDTRVTGELFF. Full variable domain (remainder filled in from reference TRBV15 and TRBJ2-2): DAMVIQNPRYQVTQFGKPVTLSCSQTLNHNVMYWYQQKSSQAPKLLFHYYDKDFNNEADTPDNFQSRRPNTSFCFLDIRSPGLGDTAMYLCATSRDTRVTGELFFGEGSRLTVL.

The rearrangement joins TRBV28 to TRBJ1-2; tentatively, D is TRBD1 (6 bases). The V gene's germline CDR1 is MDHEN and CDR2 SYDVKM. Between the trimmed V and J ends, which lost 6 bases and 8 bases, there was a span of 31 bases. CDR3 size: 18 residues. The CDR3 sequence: CASRIDDGTYLVAEGYTF. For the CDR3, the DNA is TGTGCCAGCAGAATAGATGACGGGACATATCTAGTAGCCGAGGGCTACACCTTC.